The rows below give T cell receptor beta chains drawn from one sample of a study of blood T cell repertoires in COVID-19. Sequenced by immunoSEQ multiplex PCR; TCRdb stores in-frame clones only, minus some. The sample has roughly 330,000 clones, 86% seen once. The sequenced sample consisted of peripheral blood. Receptor source: a woman in her fifties or sixties with acute or convalescent COVID-19. CDR3s include the opening cysteine and the closing phenylalanine or tryptophan. Each record gives: CDR3 length, J gene, D gene, V gene, CDR3 protein. A D gene is named only where the DNA matches it firmly.

CDR3 length: 14
J gene: TRBJ1-3
D gene: -
V gene: TRBV11-2
CDR3 protein: CASSPTGSGNTIYF

CDR3 length: 15
J gene: TRBJ1-6
D gene: -
V gene: TRBV28
CDR3 protein: CASIEGVAEHSPLHF

CDR3 length: 16
J gene: TRBJ2-1
D gene: TRBD2
V gene: TRBV18
CDR3 protein: CASSPLVEREWGEQFF

CDR3 length: 18
J gene: TRBJ2-3
D gene: -
V gene: TRBV1
CDR3 protein: CTSSPKPTSGRAPDTQYF

CDR3 length: 15
J gene: TRBJ2-1
D gene: TRBD2
V gene: TRBV29-1
CDR3 protein: CSVEGGRFGYNEQFF

CDR3 length: 17
J gene: TRBJ2-1
D gene: TRBD2
V gene: TRBV28
CDR3 protein: CASSGYSGGFSYNEQFF

CDR3 length: 16
J gene: TRBJ2-2
D gene: TRBD2
V gene: TRBV6-5
CDR3 protein: CASSYSGTSSGGELFF

CDR3 length: 14
J gene: TRBJ1-6
D gene: TRBD1
V gene: TRBV5-1
CDR3 protein: CASSFQGDNSPLHF

CDR3 length: 13
J gene: TRBJ2-5
D gene: TRBD2
V gene: TRBV6-5
CDR3 protein: CASRRLAKETQYF

CDR3 length: 15
J gene: TRBJ2-1
D gene: TRBD2
V gene: TRBV11-2
CDR3 protein: CASKLLAGVGNEQFF

CDR3 length: 13
J gene: TRBJ2-1
D gene: TRBD2
V gene: TRBV6-5
CDR3 protein: CASPRGDYNEQFF

CDR3 length: 16
J gene: TRBJ2-6
D gene: -
V gene: TRBV5-1
CDR3 protein: CASSPGRYSGANVLTF

CDR3 length: 14
J gene: TRBJ2-7
D gene: -
V gene: TRBV2
CDR3 protein: CASSEYRQQNEQYF

CDR3 length: 15
J gene: TRBJ1-2
D gene: TRBD1
V gene: TRBV19
CDR3 protein: CASSIMGTGENGYTF

CDR3 length: 14
J gene: TRBJ1-1
D gene: -
V gene: TRBV19
CDR3 protein: CASSIKGVRRKAFF

CDR3 length: 14
J gene: TRBJ2-5
D gene: TRBD2
V gene: TRBV29-1
CDR3 protein: CSVVREGRPETQYF

CDR3 length: 15
J gene: TRBJ2-2
D gene: -
V gene: TRBV5-1
CDR3 protein: CASSQNGLDTGELFF

CDR3 length: 14
J gene: TRBJ1-4
D gene: -
V gene: TRBV14
CDR3 protein: CASSQDIRRKKLFF

CDR3 length: 16
J gene: TRBJ2-7
D gene: TRBD2
V gene: TRBV4-1
CDR3 protein: CASSHLAGAVSYEQYF

CDR3 length: 15
J gene: TRBJ2-3
D gene: TRBD1
V gene: TRBV9
CDR3 protein: CASSVGTGGTDTQYF

CDR3 length: 14
J gene: TRBJ1-1
D gene: -
V gene: TRBV10-3
CDR3 protein: CAISEGALNTEAFF

CDR3 length: 14
J gene: TRBJ1-2
D gene: -
V gene: TRBV5-6
CDR3 protein: CASSLEFGGASYTF

CDR3 length: 12
J gene: TRBJ1-6
D gene: -
V gene: TRBV7-3
CDR3 protein: CASSFSNSPLHF

CDR3 length: 19
J gene: TRBJ1-1
D gene: -
V gene: TRBV18
CDR3 protein: CASSPPARGAYFANTEAFF

CDR3 length: 17
J gene: TRBJ1-4
D gene: -
V gene: TRBV7-9
CDR3 protein: CASSPMRGIATNEKLFF

CDR3 length: 15
J gene: TRBJ1-2
D gene: -
V gene: TRBV27
CDR3 protein: CASSLYLGQNYGYTF

CDR3 length: 15
J gene: TRBJ1-6
D gene: TRBD1
V gene: TRBV7-9
CDR3 protein: CASSPTRDSNSPLHF

CDR3 length: 14
J gene: TRBJ1-1
D gene: TRBD1
V gene: TRBV2
CDR3 protein: CASRKDRQNTEAFF

CDR3 length: 16
J gene: TRBJ2-1
D gene: TRBD1
V gene: TRBV5-1
CDR3 protein: CASSLGGTVGVNEQFF

CDR3 length: 13
J gene: TRBJ2-3
D gene: -
V gene: TRBV7-2
CDR3 protein: CASSMAVTDTQYF

CDR3 length: 15
J gene: TRBJ2-1
D gene: -
V gene: TRBV28
CDR3 protein: CASSLDPGRANEQFF

CDR3 length: 14
J gene: TRBJ2-1
D gene: TRBD2
V gene: TRBV24-1
CDR3 protein: CATSGGTSANEQFF

CDR3 length: 15
J gene: TRBJ2-2
D gene: TRBD1
V gene: TRBV2
CDR3 protein: CASSLQGAFSGELFF

CDR3 length: 14
J gene: TRBJ2-1
D gene: -
V gene: TRBV21-1
CDR3 protein: CASSNHRKGYEQFF

CDR3 length: 16
J gene: TRBJ2-1
D gene: TRBD2
V gene: TRBV19
CDR3 protein: CASTPLAGRAYNEQFF

CDR3 length: 16
J gene: TRBJ2-7
D gene: TRBD1
V gene: TRBV24-1
CDR3 protein: CATSDSRTGGRYEQYF

CDR3 length: 17
J gene: TRBJ2-3
D gene: TRBD2
V gene: TRBV7-3
CDR3 protein: CASSPRLAGGGTDTQYF

CDR3 length: 12
J gene: TRBJ1-1
D gene: TRBD1
V gene: TRBV5-4
CDR3 protein: CAYKTGDTEAFF

CDR3 length: 15
J gene: TRBJ1-2
D gene: TRBD1
V gene: TRBV19
CDR3 protein: CASSSRTGGAYGYTF

CDR3 length: 14
J gene: TRBJ1-6
D gene: -
V gene: TRBV20-1
CDR3 protein: CSASRGYDNSPLHF

CDR3 length: 14
J gene: TRBJ2-7
D gene: -
V gene: TRBV29-1
CDR3 protein: CSVEARLRPGEQYF

CDR3 length: 15
J gene: TRBJ1-3
D gene: -
V gene: TRBV19
CDR3 protein: CASSMVLSSGNTIYF

CDR3 length: 16
J gene: TRBJ1-3
D gene: -
V gene: TRBV7-8
CDR3 protein: CASSLVQGSSGNTIYF

CDR3 length: 17
J gene: TRBJ2-2
D gene: TRBD1
V gene: TRBV3-1/TRBV3-2
CDR3 protein: CASSQRTGVRNTGELFF

CDR3 length: 12
J gene: TRBJ1-1
D gene: -
V gene: TRBV19
CDR3 protein: CASSPEGTEAFF